Listed below are T cell receptor beta chains from one sample, sequenced in a study of T cell repertoires in aging, cancer and after chemotherapy. TCRdb analysed the multiplex PCR reads with MiXCR anew, one entry per CDR3 protein. Altogether about 1,400 distinct CDR3 sequences are present, under 80% being singletons, with the ten largest covering roughly 96%. The sequenced sample was blood. These receptors were collected from a human donor with a blood cancer. The conserved cysteine and the conserved F or W are not part of the CDR3 here.

CDR3 protein: AWNTGSTNEKLF
J gene: TRBJ1-4
V gene: TRBV30

CDR3 protein: ASSIGVRSPLH
J gene: TRBJ1-6
V gene: TRBV19

CDR3 protein: ASSFSNSPLH
J gene: TRBJ1-6
V gene: TRBV19

CDR3 protein: ASSPPPGGTEAF
J gene: TRBJ1-1
V gene: TRBV19

CDR3 protein: ASRLRGQGTYNEQF
J gene: TRBJ2-1
V gene: TRBV19

CDR3 protein: ASSKLTDGRNYGYT
J gene: TRBJ1-2
V gene: TRBV19

CDR3 protein: ASSGLMDSTYNEQF
J gene: TRBJ2-1
V gene: TRBV19

CDR3 protein: ASSPPGQGETQY
J gene: TRBJ2-5
V gene: TRBV18

CDR3 protein: ASEEGTDRGWNTEAF
J gene: TRBJ1-1
V gene: TRBV6-1

CDR3 protein: ASSPGQYTDTQY
J gene: TRBJ2-3
V gene: TRBV11-1

CDR3 protein: ASSYPSTDTQY
J gene: TRBJ2-3
V gene: TRBV6-2/TRBV6-3

CDR3 protein: ASSALAGSYNEQF
J gene: TRBJ2-1
V gene: TRBV7-9

CDR3 protein: ASTPTGQNEQY
J gene: TRBJ2-7
V gene: TRBV11-1

CDR3 protein: ASSYYRDRNYGYT
J gene: TRBJ1-2
V gene: TRBV6-5

CDR3 protein: ASAPRRGQLATNEKLF
J gene: TRBJ1-4
V gene: TRBV19

CDR3 protein: SVEWGIQETQY
J gene: TRBJ2-5
V gene: TRBV29-1

CDR3 protein: ASSWGGQRAHEQY
J gene: TRBJ2-7
V gene: TRBV6-5

CDR3 protein: ASSLWTGYSSEQF
J gene: TRBJ2-1
V gene: TRBV19

CDR3 protein: ASSLAGSGQPQH
J gene: TRBJ1-5
V gene: TRBV7-2

CDR3 protein: ASRTGNTGELF
J gene: TRBJ2-2
V gene: TRBV6-5

CDR3 protein: ASSQGQGGNTIY
J gene: TRBJ1-3
V gene: TRBV12-3/TRBV12-4

CDR3 protein: ASSQGAGVMDTQY
J gene: TRBJ2-3
V gene: TRBV12-3/TRBV12-4